This T cell receptor beta chain was recovered during a study of T cells in Graves' hyperthyroidism and ophthalmopathy. Regarding the study as a whole: Peripheral blood also featured most of the thyroid clonotypes expanded above 0.001.

This clonotype came up many times. The antigen remains unidentified. The CDR3 runs to 15 residues. Per germline, CDR1 SEHNR and CDR2 FQNEAQ (reference sequence). The junction had 2 bases not matched to a gene; V was cut back by 1 base and J by 3 bases. Amplified TCR beta CDR3 regions derived from RNA transcripts. First-round RT-PCR of the TCR CDR3 relied on the HTBI primer set. TCRdb re-derived calls from the multiplex PCR reads in MiXCR, one entry per CDR3 protein. The sample shows fewer than 750,000 distinct CDR3 sequences, around 13% of them seen only once. Disease lasting under 3 months, a NOSPECS grade of at least 4, and a Clinical Activity Score of at least 3 were features of the ophthalmopathy patients.

Sequenced sample: blood. This TCR derives from a woman aged 45 to 65 with Graves' ophthalmopathy. The rearrangement joins TRBV7-9 to TRBJ2-7, with 11 bases lining up with TRBD2. In nucleotides, the CDR3 is TGTGCCAGCAGCTTAGAGGGACTAGCGGACTACGAGCAGTACTTC. Its protein product is CASSLEGLADYEQYF.